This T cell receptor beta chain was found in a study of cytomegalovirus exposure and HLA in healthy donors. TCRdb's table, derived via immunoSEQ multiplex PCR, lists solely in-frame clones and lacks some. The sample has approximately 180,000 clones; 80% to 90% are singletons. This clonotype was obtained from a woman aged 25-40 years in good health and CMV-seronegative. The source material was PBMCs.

CDR3 residues: CASSLSFWDRDGYTF. The CDR3 nucleotides are TGTGCCAGCAGTTTATCTTTTTGGGACAGGGATGGCTACACCTTC. The rearrangement joins TRBV27 to TRBJ1-2, with 9 bases matching TRBD1. CDR1 and CDR2 (germline): MNHEY, SMNVEV (reference sequence). The J segment lost 6 bases and the V segment lost 0 bases, leaving 5 bases of the junction unmatched. The CDR3 contains 15 residues.